These 27 T cell receptor beta chains originate from one sample sequenced in a study of shared T cell receptors in the human thymus. Assay: immunoSEQ multiplex PCR; the TCRdb copy retains only in-frame clones and omits some. The data contain 600,000 or so clones, roughly 86% of them singletons. The same sample was also studied in work on human thymus T cells.

Specimen: thymocytes. Every receptor here comes from a boy under two years old with a congenital heart defect.

The chain couples TRBV9 to TRBJ2-3, with D possibly matching TRBD2 (6 bases). CDR3 size: 18 residues. Germline values: CDR1 SGDLS, CDR2 YYNGEE. V lost 1 base and J lost 1, with 19 bases in between. The CDR3 DNA reads as TGTGCCAGCAGCGTAACTCCCTCCGGGAGAGGAGGCACAGATACGCAGTATTTT. It encodes CASSVTPSGRGGTDTQYF. Full variable domain (rest looked up from reference TRBV9 and TRBJ2-3): DSGVTQTPKHLITATGQRVTLRCSPRSGDLSVYWYQQSLDQGLQFLIQYYNGEERAKGNILERFSAQQFPDLHSELNLSSLELGDSALYFCASSVTPSGRGGTDTQYFGPGTRLTVL.

The chain has TRBV5-1 and TRBJ1-2, with TRBD1 identical over 11 bases. CDR3 length equals 17 residues. Germline V gene data show CDR1 as SGHRS and CDR2 as YFSETQ. The V and J ends lost 0 bases and 4 bases, in that order; junction bases with no gene match: 8. CDR3 sequence: CASSLASDGTGGYGYTF. The CDR3 DNA follows: TGCGCCAGCAGCTTGGCCTCCGACGGGACAGGGGGCTATGGCTACACCTTC.

The V and J genes are TRBV25-1 and TRBJ2-1; 10 bases are a match to TRBD2. Germline V gene lookup returns CDR1 MGHDK and CDR2 SYGVNS. There are 16 residues in the CDR3. V shed 4 bases and J 0 bases; nucleotides not matched to a gene: 3. The CDR3 region has the DNA TGTGCCAGCAGTGTTACTAGCGGGGTCTCCTACAATGAGCAGTTCTTC. It encodes CASSVTSGVSYNEQFF.

This chain uses TRBV7-9 with TRBJ2-7; D not resolved. The CDR3 totals 14 residues. V was cut by 6 bases and J by 2 bases, with 14 bases left in between. Germline CDR1 and CDR2: SEHNR and FQNEAQ (reference sequence). The CDR3: CASSTRPTTYEQYF. In DNA form, the CDR3 reads TGTGCCAGCAGTACCCGCCCCACAACCTACGAGCAGTACTTC.

This sequence joins TRBV5-6 and TRBJ2-7; D is perhaps TRBD2 (6 bases). V was cut by 3 bases and J by 7 bases, with 11 bases left in between. Germline CDR1 and CDR2: SGHDT and YYEEEE. This CDR3 contains 12 residues. The CDR3, as DNA: TGTGCCAGCAGCTACACCGGGGGTGAGCAGTACTTC. Its protein product is CASSYTGGEQYF.

J is TRBJ2-7 and V is TRBV7-2, with 13 bases matching TRBD2. Germline values: CDR1 SGHTA, CDR2 FQGNSA. Trimming at V came to 5 bases and at J to 3 bases, leaving 4 bases not matched to a gene. The CDR3 sequence is 15 residues long. The CDR3 nucleotides read TGTGCCAGCAGCCTTCGACTAGCGGGGGGCTACGAGCAGTACTTC. Translated, it gives CASSLRLAGGYEQYF. Full variable domain (outside the CDR3, taken from reference TRBV7-2 and TRBJ2-7): GAGVSQSPSNKVTEKGKDVELRCDPISGHTALYWYRQSLGQGLEFLIYFQGNSAPDKSGLPSDRFSAERTGGSVSTLTIQRTQQEDSAVYLCASSLRLAGGYEQYFGPGTRLTVT.

The V gene is TRBV15, the J gene TRBJ1-3; 7 bases align to TRBD1. Trimming at V came to 3 bases and at J to 4 bases, leaving 9 bases not matched to a gene. The germline V gene encodes CDR1 LNHNV and CDR2 YYDKDF (reference sequence). The CDR3 covers 16 residues. The CDR3 loop is CATSRTTGSYGNTIYF. The DNA of the CDR3 is TGTGCCACCAGCAGGACGACAGGGAGTTACGGAAACACCATATATTTT.

This clone appeared a single time. The gene calls are TRBV5-6 and TRBJ1-1; TRBD1 aligns across 7 bases. J gave up 1 base and V 0 bases, and 3 bases lay outside the gene matches. Germline V gene sequence: CDR1 SGHDT, CDR2 YYEEEE. The CDR3 has 15 amino acids. In DNA form, the CDR3 reads TGTGCCAGCAGCTTGGCGGGACAGCCGAACACTGAAGCTTTCTTT. Residues: CASSLAGQPNTEAFF.

V is TRBV27 and J is TRBJ1-1, with no clear D. Deletions cut 10 bases from V and 0 bases from J, with 6 bases between. CDR1 and CDR2 from the germline V gene are MNHEY and SMNVEV (reference sequence). The CDR3 contains 11 residues. The CDR3 sequence: CATFLNTEAFF. For the CDR3, the DNA is TGTGCCACCTTTTTGAACACTGAAGCTTTCTTT.

The chain joins TRBV10-3 to TRBJ2-7; D gene uncertain. Germline CDR1 and CDR2: ENHRY and SYGVKD. Trimming took off 3 bases at V and 11 bases at J, with 20 bases between the two ends. CDR3 length: 14 amino acids. CDR3 nucleotide sequence: TGTGCCATCAGTGAATCGGGTAGCTCCGTAGAAGAGTACTTC. It yields the protein CAISESGSSVEEYF.

The chain uses TRBV29-1 and TRBJ2-1; TRBD2 matches at 10 bases. Germline V lookup: CDR1 SQVTM, CDR2 ANQGSEA. This CDR3 is built from 13 residues. V lost 5 bases to trimming and J lost 15 bases; unmatched junction nucleotides: 13. The CDR3 bases are TGCAGCGTTTTAAGCGGGAGGGCCGATTTTCCGTTCTTC. Its translation is CSVLSGRADFPFF.

The gene calls are TRBV6-5 and TRBJ2-1; 9 bases are a match to TRBD2. This CDR3 comprises 15 residues. Germline V gives CDR1 MNHEY, CDR2 SVGAGI. V was pared by 2 bases and J by 8 bases, with 7 bases of the junction left unmatched. The CDR3 DNA sequence: TGTGCCAGCAGTTACATAAGCGGGGGGATGTATGAGCAGTTCTTC. This sequence encodes CASSYISGGMYEQFF.

The chain uses TRBV6-1 and TRBJ2-7; D ambiguous. Germline V gene sequence: CDR1 MNHNS, CDR2 SASEGT. V lost 7 bases and J 7 bases, leaving 20 bases between the germline ends. This CDR3 has 14 residues. The CDR3: CASIRSVTPREQYF. The CDR3 DNA reads as TGTGCCAGCATCCGATCCGTGACTCCGCGGGAGCAGTACTTC.

J is TRBJ2-3 and V is TRBV19; D perhaps matches TRBD2 (5 bases). Trimming took 7 bases from V and 4 from J, leaving 12 bases between them. The CDR3 is 13 residues long. Germline V lookup: CDR1 LNHDA, CDR2 SQIVND (reference sequence). In DNA, the CDR3 is TGTGCCAGTATTGGGGTCGGGGCAGATACGCAGTATTTT. Its translation: CASIGVGADTQYF. The full variable domain, completed using reference TRBV19 and TRBJ2-3, is DGGITQSPKYLFRKEGQNVTLSCEQNLNHDAMYWYRQDPGQGLRLIYYSQIVNDFQKGDIAEGYSVSREKKESFPLTVTSAQKNPTAFYLCASIGVGADTQYFGPGTRLTVL.

This clone was seen just once. The genes are TRBV7-2 and TRBJ1-6; perhaps TRBD1 as D (6 bases). Deletions cut 6 bases from V and 3 bases from J, with 9 bases between. This CDR3 comprises 14 residues. CDR1 and CDR2 (germline): SGHTA, FQGNSA. CDR3 in DNA: TGTGCCAGCAGGGGACATATCTATAATTCACCCCTCCACTTT. Residues: CASRGHIYNSPLHF.

This chain joins TRBV27 and TRBJ1-1; no definite D call. The germline gives CDR1 MNHEY, CDR2 SMNVEV (reference sequence). V was shortened by 2 bases and J by 3 bases, with 10 bases between the two germline ends. The CDR3 extends over 14 amino acids. The CDR3, as DNA: TGTGCCAGCAGTTTAGGGCAGGAGGACACTGAAGCTTTCTTT. Its protein product is CASSLGQEDTEAFF.

The J gene is TRBJ2-7, the V gene TRBV7-8, with 14 bases matching TRBD2. This CDR3 comprises 22 residues. The V and J ends lost 4 bases and 2 bases, in that order; junction bases with no gene match: 22. The germline gives CDR1 SGHVS, CDR2 FQNEAQ. The CDR3 sequence: CASSSTTGAVTSGRAFTYEQYF. CDR3 in DNA: TGTGCCAGCAGCTCAACGACAGGGGCCGTGACTAGCGGGAGGGCCTTTACCTACGAGCAGTACTTC.

This clone was counted a single time. The V gene is TRBV7-6, the J gene TRBJ2-5; 11 bases fit TRBD2. V lost 5 bases and J lost 3; bases outside the gene matches: 2. Germline assignment: CDR1 SGHVS and CDR2 FNYEAQ. The CDR3 is made up of 14 amino acids. The DNA for the CDR3 is TGTGCCAGCAGCCAACTAGCGGGAGAAGAGACCCAGTACTTC. Encoded protein: CASSQLAGEETQYF.

This clone was recorded once. The chain uses TRBV19 and TRBJ1-5; D uncertain. This CDR3 has 16 amino acids. Trimming stripped 0 bases from V and 4 bases from J, with 13 bases between. CDR1 LNHDA and CDR2 SQIVND come from the germline V gene (reference sequence). The CDR3 loop reads CASSIDPRKHNQPQHF. The CDR3 DNA sequence: TGTGCCAGTAGTATAGACCCGAGGAAGCATAATCAGCCCCAGCATTTT.

The chain couples TRBV9 to TRBJ2-5, with 9 bases matching TRBD2. The CDR3 loop spans 16 amino acids. CDR1 is SGDLS and CDR2 is YYNGEE in the germline V gene. V lost 0 bases and J lost 3; bases outside the gene matches: 6. Written as DNA, the CDR3 is TGTGCCAGCAGCGTAGGGGGCGGGGGGGTTAAAGAGACCCAGTACTTC. Protein sequence: CASSVGGGGVKETQYF. The full variable domain, rest sourced from reference TRBV9 and TRBJ2-5, is DSGVTQTPKHLITATGQRVTLRCSPRSGDLSVYWYQQSLDQGLQFLIQYYNGEERAKGNILERFSAQQFPDLHSELNLSSLELGDSALYFCASSVGGGGVKETQYFGPGTRLLVL.

The rearrangement uses TRBV11-2 and TRBJ2-1, with 9 bases identical to TRBD1. The CDR3 covers 15 residues. Germline CDR1 is SGHAT and CDR2 is FQNNGV. J was trimmed by 2 bases and V by 5 bases; bases with no gene match: 4. The CDR3 coding sequence is TGTGCCAGCAGCCGGACAGGGGTAACCTACAATGAGCAGTTCTTC. It specifies CASSRTGVTYNEQFF.

The chain recombines TRBV11-2 with TRBJ2-3; tentatively, D is TRBD1 (5 bases). The CDR3 is made up of 15 amino acids. V dropped 7 bases and J dropped 4 bases, with 18 bases sitting between them. CDR1 is SGHAT and CDR2 is FQNNGV in the germline V gene. CDR3 bases: TGTGCCAGCATCCGCAGGGTTTCGGTAGCAGATACGCAGTATTTT. This encodes CASIRRVSVADTQYF.

V is TRBV11-2 and J is TRBJ1-2, with a weak D call TRBD1 (5 bases). The CDR3 contains 15 residues. Germline loops: CDR1 SGHAT, CDR2 FQNNGV. V was pared by 1 base and J by 4 bases, with 13 bases between. In nucleotides, the CDR3 is TGTGCCAGCAGCTTAGTCTGGGATGGGGCCTATGGCTACACCTTC. Translation gives CASSLVWDGAYGYTF.

This sequence joins TRBV10-2 and TRBJ2-2; the D is unclear. This CDR3 comprises 10 residues. Trimming took 11 bases from V and 5 from J, leaving 6 bases between them. The V gene's germline CDR1 is WSHSY and CDR2 SAAADI. The CDR3 sequence is CAPSTGELFF. The CDR3 bases are TGCGCCCCCTCGACCGGGGAGCTGTTTTTT.

The gene calls are TRBV25-1 and TRBJ2-4; D might be TRBD2 (5 bases). Trimming removed 4 bases at V and 1 base at J, with 11 bases between. The CDR3 length is 15 residues. CDR1 is MGHDK and CDR2 is SYGVNS in the germline V gene. CDR3 region: CASSVRGLAKNIQYF. CDR3 bases: TGTGCCAGCAGTGTAAGAGGGTTGGCCAAAAACATTCAGTACTTC. Drawing the rest from reference TRBV25-1 and TRBJ2-4, the complete variable domain is EADIYQTPRYLVIGTGKKITLECSQTMGHDKMYWYQQDPGMELHLIHYSYGVNSTEKGDLSSESTVSRIRTEHFPLTLESARPSHTSQYLCASSVRGLAKNIQYFGAGTRLSVL.

The CDR3: CASSYLAARDEKLFF. CDR3 in DNA: TGTGCCAGCAGTTACCTGGCAGCACGGGATGAAAAACTGTTTTTT. The chain recombines TRBV6-5 with TRBJ1-4, with unresolved D. V was pared by 2 bases and J by 6 bases, with 13 bases between. Germline CDR1 reads MNHEY; CDR2 reads SVGAGI. The CDR3 length is 15 residues.

V usage is TRBV6-5 and J usage is TRBJ2-1, with 7 positions matching TRBD2. The CDR3 covers 16 residues. Trimming cost V 2 bases and J 4 bases; bases outside gene matches: 8. Looked up from germline, CDR1 is MNHEY and CDR2 is SVGAGI. The CDR3 region has the DNA TGTGCCAGCAGTTACGGGCGGGGGATCTTGTACAATGAGCAGTTCTTC. Its protein is CASSYGRGILYNEQFF.